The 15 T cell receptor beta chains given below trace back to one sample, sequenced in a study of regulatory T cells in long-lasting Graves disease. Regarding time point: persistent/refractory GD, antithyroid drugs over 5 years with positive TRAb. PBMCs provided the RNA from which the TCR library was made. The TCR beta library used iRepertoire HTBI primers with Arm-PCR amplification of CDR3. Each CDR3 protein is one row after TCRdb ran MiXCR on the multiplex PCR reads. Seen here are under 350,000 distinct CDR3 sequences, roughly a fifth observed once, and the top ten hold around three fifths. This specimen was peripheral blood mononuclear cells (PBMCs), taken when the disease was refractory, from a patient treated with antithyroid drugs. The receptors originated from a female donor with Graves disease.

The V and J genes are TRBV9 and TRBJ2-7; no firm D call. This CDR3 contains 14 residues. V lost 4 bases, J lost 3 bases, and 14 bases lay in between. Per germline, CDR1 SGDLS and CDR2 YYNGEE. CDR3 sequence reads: CASSPSGWGYEQYF. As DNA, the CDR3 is TGTGCCAGCAGCCCATCCGGCTGGGGCTACGAGCAGTACTTC. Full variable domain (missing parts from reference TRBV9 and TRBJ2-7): DSGVTQTPKHLITATGQRVTLRCSPRSGDLSVYWYQQSLDQGLQFLIQYYNGEERAKGNILERFSAQQFPDLHSELNLSSLELGDSALYFCASSPSGWGYEQYFGPGTRLTVT.

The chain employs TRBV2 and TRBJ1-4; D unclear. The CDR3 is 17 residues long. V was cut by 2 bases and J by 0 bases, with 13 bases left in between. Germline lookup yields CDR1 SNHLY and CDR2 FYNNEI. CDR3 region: CASSELQLVATNEKLFF. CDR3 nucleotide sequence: TGTGCCAGCAGTGAATTACAGTTAGTTGCAACTAATGAAAAACTGTTTTTT.

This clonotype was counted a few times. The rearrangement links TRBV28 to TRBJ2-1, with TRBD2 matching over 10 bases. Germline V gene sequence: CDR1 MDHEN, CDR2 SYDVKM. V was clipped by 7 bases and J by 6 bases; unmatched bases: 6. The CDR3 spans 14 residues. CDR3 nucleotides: TGTGCCAGCACCTTGAGCGGGAGGGGCAATGAGCAGTTCTTC. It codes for CASTLSGRGNEQFF.

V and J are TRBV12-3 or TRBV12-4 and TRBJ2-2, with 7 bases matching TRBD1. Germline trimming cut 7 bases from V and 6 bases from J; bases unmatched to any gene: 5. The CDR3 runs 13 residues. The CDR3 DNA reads TGTGCCAGCAATCAACAGGGGTCCGGGGAGCTGTTTTTT. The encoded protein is CASNQQGSGELFF.

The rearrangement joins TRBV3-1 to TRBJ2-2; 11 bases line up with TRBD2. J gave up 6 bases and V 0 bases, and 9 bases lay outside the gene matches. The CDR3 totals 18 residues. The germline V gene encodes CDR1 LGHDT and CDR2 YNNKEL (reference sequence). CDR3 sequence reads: CASSQEALAGVGAGELFF. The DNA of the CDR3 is TGTGCCAGCAGCCAAGAGGCACTAGCGGGGGTTGGGGCCGGGGAGCTGTTTTTT.

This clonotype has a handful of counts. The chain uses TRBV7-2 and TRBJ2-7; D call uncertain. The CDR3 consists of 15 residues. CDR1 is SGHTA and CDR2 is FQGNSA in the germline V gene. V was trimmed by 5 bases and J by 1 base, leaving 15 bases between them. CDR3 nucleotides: TGTGCCAGCAGCATTACCGCCGGGCTTTCCTACGAGCAGTACTTC. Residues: CASSITAGLSYEQYF.

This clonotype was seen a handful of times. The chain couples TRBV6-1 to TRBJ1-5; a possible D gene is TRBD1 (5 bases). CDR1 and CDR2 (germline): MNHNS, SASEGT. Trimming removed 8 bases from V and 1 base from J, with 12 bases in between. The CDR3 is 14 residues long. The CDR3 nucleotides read TGTGCCAGCGGGGGGGGGTTGAGCAATCAGCCCCAGCATTTT. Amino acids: CASGGGLSNQPQHF.

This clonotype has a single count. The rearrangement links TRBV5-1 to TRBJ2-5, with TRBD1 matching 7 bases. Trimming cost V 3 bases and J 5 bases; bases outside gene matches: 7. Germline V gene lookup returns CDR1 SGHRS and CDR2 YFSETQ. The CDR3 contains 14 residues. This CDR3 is CASSWTTGPETQYF. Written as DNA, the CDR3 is TGCGCCAGCAGCTGGACGACAGGGCCGGAGACCCAGTACTTC.

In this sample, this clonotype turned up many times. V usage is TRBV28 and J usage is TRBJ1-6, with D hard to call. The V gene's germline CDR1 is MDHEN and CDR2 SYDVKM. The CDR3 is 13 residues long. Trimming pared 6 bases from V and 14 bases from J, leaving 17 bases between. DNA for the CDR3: TGTGCCAGCAGGGGCGCCTCGGGATCAACCCTCCACTTT. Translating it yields CASRGASGSTLHF.

The CDR3 here is CAWSDTPIEKLFF. The DNA for the CDR3 is TGTGCCTGGAGTGATACACCCATTGAAAAACTGTTTTTT. J is TRBJ1-4 and V is TRBV30; D unresolved. The CDR3 contains 13 residues. V was shortened by 1 base and J by 7 bases, with 10 bases between the two germline ends. CDR1 and CDR2 from the germline V gene are GTSNPN and SVGIG (reference sequence).

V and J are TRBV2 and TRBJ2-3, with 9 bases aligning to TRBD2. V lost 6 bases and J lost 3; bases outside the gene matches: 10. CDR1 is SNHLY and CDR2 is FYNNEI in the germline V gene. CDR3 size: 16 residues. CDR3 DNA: TGTGCCAGCAGCCCAATAGCGGGAGCGGCGACAGATACGCAGTATTTT. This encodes CASSPIAGAATDTQYF.

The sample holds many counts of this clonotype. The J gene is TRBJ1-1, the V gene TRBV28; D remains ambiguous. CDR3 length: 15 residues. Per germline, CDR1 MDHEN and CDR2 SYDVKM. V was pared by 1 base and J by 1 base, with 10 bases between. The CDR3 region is CASSLYGQENTEAFF. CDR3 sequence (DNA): TGTGCCAGCAGTTTATACGGCCAAGAGAACACTGAAGCTTTCTTT. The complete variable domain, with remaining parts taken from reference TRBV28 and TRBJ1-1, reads DVKVTQSSRYLVKRTGEKVFLECVQDMDHENMFWYRQDPGLGLRLIYFSYDVKMKEKGDIPEGYSVSREKKERFSLILESASTNQTSMYLCASSLYGQENTEAFFGQGTRLTVV.

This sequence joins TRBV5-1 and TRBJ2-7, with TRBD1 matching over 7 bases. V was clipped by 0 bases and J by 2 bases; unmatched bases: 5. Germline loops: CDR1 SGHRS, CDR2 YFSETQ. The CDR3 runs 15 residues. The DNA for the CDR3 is TGCGCCAGCAGCTTGGAGCCCCAGGGGGCCTACGAGCAGTACTTC. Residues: CASSLEPQGAYEQYF.

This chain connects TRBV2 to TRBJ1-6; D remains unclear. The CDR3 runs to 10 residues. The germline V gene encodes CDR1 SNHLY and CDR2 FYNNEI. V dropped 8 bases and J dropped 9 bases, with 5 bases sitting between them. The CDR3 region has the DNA TGTGCCAGCGGTGGTTCACCCCTCCACTTT. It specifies CASGGSPLHF.

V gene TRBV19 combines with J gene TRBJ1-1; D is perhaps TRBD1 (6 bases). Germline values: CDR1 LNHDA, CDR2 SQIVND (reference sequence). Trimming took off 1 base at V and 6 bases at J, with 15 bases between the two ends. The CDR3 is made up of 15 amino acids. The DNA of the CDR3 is TGTGCCAGTAGTATAGCGGGTTGGGGGCTATCTGAAGCTTTCTTT. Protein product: CASSIAGWGLSEAFF.